The sequence of this T cell receptor (beta chain) was determined in a study of T cell responses to AZD1222 COVID-19 vaccine. Study conclusions and caveats: Repertoire sampling happened only post peak T cell response.

CDR1 and CDR2 (germline): SGHRS, YFSETQ. The CDR3 is 14 residues long. V was cut by 1 base and J by 1 base, with 8 bases left in between. Comment on this clone: Its antigen is still unknown.

Clones were sequenced by immunoSEQ multiplex PCR, and TCRdb holds only the in-frame ones, with some missing. There are under 150,000 clones in the sample; 92% occur only once, and 1.1% lies in the top ten. This chain uses TRBV5-1 with TRBJ1-1; a weak D match, TRBD1 (6 bases). This receptor was taken from an adult in good health. This sample comprised peripheral blood, obtained on day 0 of AZD1222 vaccination. The CDR3, as DNA: TGCGCCAGCAGCTTGATGGACAGGAACACTGAAGCTTTCTTT. This gives the protein CASSLMDRNTEAFF.